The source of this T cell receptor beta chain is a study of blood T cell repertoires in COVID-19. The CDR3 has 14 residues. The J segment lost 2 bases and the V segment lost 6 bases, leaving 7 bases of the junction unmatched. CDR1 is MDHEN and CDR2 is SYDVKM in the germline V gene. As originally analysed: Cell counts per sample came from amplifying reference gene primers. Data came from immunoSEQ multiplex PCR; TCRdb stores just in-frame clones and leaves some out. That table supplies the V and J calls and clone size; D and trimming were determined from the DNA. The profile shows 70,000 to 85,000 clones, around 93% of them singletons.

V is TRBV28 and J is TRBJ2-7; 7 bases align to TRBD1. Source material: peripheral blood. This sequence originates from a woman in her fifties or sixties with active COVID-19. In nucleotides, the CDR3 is TGTGCCAGCAGACCACCGGGACAGCCCTACGAGCAGTACTTC. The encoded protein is CASRPPGQPYEQYF.